These T cell receptor beta chains were read from a single sample in a study of blood T cell repertoires in COVID-19. TCRdb's table, derived via immunoSEQ multiplex PCR, lists solely in-frame clones and lacks some. The table has about 190,000 clones, 78% seen once; the top ten hold about 3%. The sequenced sample was peripheral blood. The receptors come from a woman of 80 years or more with active or convalescent COVID-19. Each CDR3 is given with its conserved first and last residue. A D gene is named only where the DNA matches it firmly. Clone size is stated in some rows and not others, as once, few, many or a class when expanded.

cdr3_nt | cdr3_aa | j_call | v_call | clone_size | d_call
TGCGCCAGCAGTGAATGGAGGCAAGAGACCCAGTACTTC | CASSEWRQETQYF | TRBJ2-5 | TRBV10-1 | few | -
TGTGCCAGCAGCCTCAGCGTGGTAAACACCATATATTTT | CASSLSVVNTIYF | TRBJ1-3 | TRBV7-2 | - | -
TGTGCCAGCAGCCCGGACAGAAACAATGAGCAGTTCTTC | CASSPDRNNEQFF | TRBJ2-1 | TRBV11-2 | - | -
TGTGCCAGCAGTTCGGCAGGGGCGGAATCTGGGGCCAACGTCCTGACTTTC | CASSSAGAESGANVLTF | TRBJ2-6 | TRBV6-2/TRBV6-3 | once | -
TGTGCCAGCAGTTCGCAGGGGAATCAGCCCCAGCATTTT | CASSSQGNQPQHF | TRBJ1-5 | TRBV6-5 | - | -
TGTGCCGGCAGTTGGTATAAGCGGGAGGGAGATACGCAGTATTTT | CAGSWYKREGDTQYF | TRBJ2-3 | TRBV28 | - | TRBD2
TGTGCCAGCAGTCAAACGGACAGATATAATTCACCCCTCCACTTT | CASSQTDRYNSPLHF | TRBJ1-6 | TRBV6-5 | once | -
TGTGCCAGCAGCTTAACTATCGTGGGGCAGGGCTACACCTTC | CASSLTIVGQGYTF | TRBJ1-2 | TRBV3-1/TRBV3-2 | - | -
TGCGCCAGCGGGACAGACTCGAACACTGAAGCTTTCTTT | CASGTDSNTEAFF | TRBJ1-1 | TRBV4-3 | - | TRBD1
TGTGCCAGCAGTTTGCTCGGCCGGAGCTCTGGAAACACCATATATTTT | CASSLLGRSSGNTIYF | TRBJ1-3 | TRBV28 | - | -
TGTGCCAGCAGAGCCTACAGGGGGCCTGGAAACACCATATATTTT | CASRAYRGPGNTIYF | TRBJ1-3 | TRBV7-9 | - | TRBD1
TGTGCCAGCAGTCTAGTCAGGGTGGATGGCTACACCTTC | CASSLVRVDGYTF | TRBJ1-2 | TRBV6-5 | - | -
TGCGCCAGCAGTGAAGCGATCACTGAGCAGTTCTTC | CASSEAITEQFF | TRBJ2-1 | TRBV10-2 | - | -
TGTGCCAGCTCAGAACAGGGGAACACTGAAGCTTTCTTT | CASSEQGNTEAFF | TRBJ1-1 | TRBV18 | - | -
TGTGCTAGTGGTTTGGCTAGCGGGGGGGACACAGATACGCAGTATTTT | CASGLASGGDTDTQYF | TRBJ2-3 | TRBV12-5 | - | TRBD2
TGTGCCAGCAGTGGGGACAGGAGAGTCGTCGATGGCTACACCTTC | CASSGDRRVVDGYTF | TRBJ1-2 | TRBV28 | few | TRBD1
TGTGCCAGCAGCCCGGTTGGGGCCAACGTCCTGACTTTC | CASSPVGANVLTF | TRBJ2-6 | TRBV6-5 | - | -
TGTGCCAGCAGCCCCCCTACCTATGGCTACACCTTC | CASSPPTYGYTF | TRBJ1-2 | TRBV7-8 | - | -
TGTGCCAGCAGCTCTTCCACCCGGCGGGGCCGCACAGATACGCAGTATTTT | CASSSSTRRGRTDTQYF | TRBJ2-3 | TRBV7-8 | - | -
TGTGCCAACAATCCGGGACAGTTCCCCTACGAGCAGTACTTC | CANNPGQFPYEQYF | TRBJ2-7 | TRBV14 | - | TRBD1
TGCGCTGTGGGAGGGGGCACAGATACGCAGTATTTT | CAVGGGTDTQYF | TRBJ2-3 | TRBV6-5 | - | TRBD2
TGTGCCAGCAGCTCGGTGATTAATGAAAAACTGTTTTTT | CASSSVINEKLFF | TRBJ1-4 | TRBV11-2 | - | -
TGTGCCAGTAGTCGAGGGATCTCTGGAAACACCATATATTTT | CASSRGISGNTIYF | TRBJ1-3 | TRBV19 | - | -
TGTGCCAGCAGCGTAGCGTCTACGAACACTGAAGCTTTCTTT | CASSVASTNTEAFF | TRBJ1-1 | TRBV9 | - | -
TGTGCCAGCAGCTTAGCCTACACCGGGGAGCTGTTTTTT | CASSLAYTGELFF | TRBJ2-2 | TRBV7-6 | - | -
TGTGCCAGTACCCACAGGGGTCTGGAAGAGCAGTACTTC | CASTHRGLEEQYF | TRBJ2-7 | TRBV19 | - | TRBD1
TGCAGTGCTAGTAGTGCAGGGCCCGCCAATCAGCCCCAGCATTTT | CSASSAGPANQPQHF | TRBJ1-5 | TRBV20-1 | - | -
TGTGCCAGCAGTCGCATAGCCGGGGTGTATGATGAAAAACTGTTTTTT | CASSRIAGVYDEKLFF | TRBJ1-4 | TRBV27 | - | -
TGTGCCAGTAGCGGGGGGGCCAGGTCCTACGAGCAGTACTTC | CASSGGARSYEQYF | TRBJ2-7 | TRBV2 | - | TRBD2
TGTGCCAGCAGTTTCACAGGGCTAGAGGCCCAGCATTTT | CASSFTGLEAQHF | TRBJ1-5 | TRBV28 | - | -
TGTGCCAGCAGCGGACTAGCGGGGGGTATCAAAGATACGCAGTATTTT | CASSGLAGGIKDTQYF | TRBJ2-3 | TRBV7-2 | - | TRBD2
TGTGCCAGCAGCCAGACAGGGAGTTATTCACCCCTCCACTTT | CASSQTGSYSPLHF | TRBJ1-6 | TRBV5-6 | once | TRBD1
TGCGCCAGCAGCTGGGGACAGGGAGGGGAGACCCAGTACTTC | CASSWGQGGETQYF | TRBJ2-5 | TRBV5-1 | - | TRBD1
TGTGCCAGCAGCTTAGTTGGCACAGAGTACCAAGAGACCCAGTACTTC | CASSLVGTEYQETQYF | TRBJ2-5 | TRBV7-2 | - | -
TGTGCCAGCAGTCCGGGACTAGCGGGGACAGATACGCAGTATTTT | CASSPGLAGTDTQYF | TRBJ2-3 | TRBV27 | - | TRBD2
TGTGCCACCCACAGGGCCATCACAGATACGCAGTATTTT | CATHRAITDTQYF | TRBJ2-3 | TRBV15 | - | -
TGTGCCAGCAGCTCCCATTCCGGGACAGGGAGGACTGAAGCTTTCTTT | CASSSHSGTGRTEAFF | TRBJ1-1 | TRBV13 | - | TRBD1
TGCAGCGTTGTACAGACGTCAGCCAATGAGCAGTTCTTC | CSVVQTSANEQFF | TRBJ2-1 | TRBV29-1 | - | -
TGTGCCAGCAGTTACCCGGGACTAGGATACAATGAGCAGTTCTTC | CASSYPGLGYNEQFF | TRBJ2-1 | TRBV28 | - | TRBD2
TGTGCCAGCAGCACAGGGTTGAACACTGAAGCTTTCTTT | CASSTGLNTEAFF | TRBJ1-1 | TRBV7-3 | few | -
TGTGCCAGCAGTTTAGGGCGGGGCCCTGGAGTAGAGCAGTTCTTC | CASSLGRGPGVEQFF | TRBJ2-1 | TRBV27 | few | -
TGTGCCAGCAACACAGGGAAGACTAACTATGGCTACACCTTC | CASNTGKTNYGYTF | TRBJ1-2 | TRBV6-5 | - | -
TGTGCCAGCAGCAGACAGGGGGCCCCTAATCAGCCCCAGCATTTT | CASSRQGAPNQPQHF | TRBJ1-5 | TRBV6-5 | - | TRBD1
TGTGCCAGCAGTGAGACAGGGCTTAACTATGGCTACACCTTC | CASSETGLNYGYTF | TRBJ1-2 | TRBV28 | - | TRBD1
TGTGCCACCAGTGATTCCCCGAGTGGGGCGCACGGCTACACCTTC | CATSDSPSGAHGYTF | TRBJ1-2 | TRBV24-1 | - | -
TGTGCCAGCAGCTTAGGCAGGGCCCACTATGGCTACACCTTC | CASSLGRAHYGYTF | TRBJ1-2 | TRBV7-9 | - | -
TGTGCCAGCAGAAGAGGCCGGGACTCAGCCGGGGCCCAGTACTTC | CASRRGRDSAGAQYF | TRBJ2-5 | TRBV7-2 | - | -
TGTGCCAGCTCACCCAAACAGTCTGGTTACGAGCAGTACTTC | CASSPKQSGYEQYF | TRBJ2-7 | TRBV18 | - | -
TGCGCCAGCTTCCGGTTGGGGGGGGATGGCTACACCTTC | CASFRLGGDGYTF | TRBJ1-2 | TRBV10-2 | - | -
TGCGCCAGCAGCAATCAGGGGAGCACCGGGGAGCTGTTTTTT | CASSNQGSTGELFF | TRBJ2-2 | TRBV5-1 | - | -